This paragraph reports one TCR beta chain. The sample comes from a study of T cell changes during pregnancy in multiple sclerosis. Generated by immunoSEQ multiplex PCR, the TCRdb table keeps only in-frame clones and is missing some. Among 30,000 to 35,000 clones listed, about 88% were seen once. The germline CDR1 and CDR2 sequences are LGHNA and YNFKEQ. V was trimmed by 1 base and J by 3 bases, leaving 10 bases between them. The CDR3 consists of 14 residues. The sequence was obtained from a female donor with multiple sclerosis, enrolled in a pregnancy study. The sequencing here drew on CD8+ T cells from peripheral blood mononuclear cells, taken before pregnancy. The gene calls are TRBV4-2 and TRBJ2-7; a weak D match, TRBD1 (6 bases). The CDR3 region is CASSQVQGIYEQYF. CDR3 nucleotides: TGTGCCAGCAGCCAAGTACAGGGTATCTACGAGCAGTACTTC.